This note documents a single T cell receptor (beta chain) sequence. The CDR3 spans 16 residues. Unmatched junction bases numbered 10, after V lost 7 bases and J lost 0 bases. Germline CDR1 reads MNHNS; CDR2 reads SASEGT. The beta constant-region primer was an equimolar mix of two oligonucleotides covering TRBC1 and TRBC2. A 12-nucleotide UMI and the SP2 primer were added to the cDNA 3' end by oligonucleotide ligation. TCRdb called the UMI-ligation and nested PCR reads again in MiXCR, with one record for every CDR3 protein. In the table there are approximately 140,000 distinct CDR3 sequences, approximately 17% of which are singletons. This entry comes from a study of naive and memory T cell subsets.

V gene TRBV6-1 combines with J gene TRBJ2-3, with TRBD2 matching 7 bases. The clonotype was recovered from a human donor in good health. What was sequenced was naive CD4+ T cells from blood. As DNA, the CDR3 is TGTGCCAGCACACGACGGCTAGCGGCTAGCACAGATACGCAGTATTTT. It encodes CASTRRLAASTDTQYF.